This T cell receptor beta chain was identified during a study of cytomegalovirus exposure and HLA in healthy donors. Overall study: The roughly 670 first-cohort repertoires shared a platform with the approximately 130 validation repertoires, as reported in a later analysis.

The data were produced by immunoSEQ multiplex PCR, yet TCRdb's version contains in-frame clones alone and is incomplete. Of about 160,000 clones listed, 88% were seen once; the top ten hold around 3%. As for this clone: Its antigen is unknown.

Germline CDR1 and CDR2: SEHNR and FQNEAQ (reference sequence). The CDR3 is 14 residues long. V was cut by 0 bases and J by 4 bases, with 7 bases left in between. Whole-study results and caveats: Through in vitro validation, three CMV-associated chains were shown to be specific for CMV antigens. TCR beta chains numbering some 160 were designated cytomegalovirus-associated.

The V and J genes are TRBV7-9 and TRBJ1-5; unclear D gene. The clonotype was recovered from a man younger than 30 in good health and CMV-seronegative. Sequencing used PBMCs. The CDR3 nucleotides are TGTGCCAGCAGCTTAGCGGGCTCGAATCAGCCCCAGCATTTT. Protein product: CASSLAGSNQPQHF.